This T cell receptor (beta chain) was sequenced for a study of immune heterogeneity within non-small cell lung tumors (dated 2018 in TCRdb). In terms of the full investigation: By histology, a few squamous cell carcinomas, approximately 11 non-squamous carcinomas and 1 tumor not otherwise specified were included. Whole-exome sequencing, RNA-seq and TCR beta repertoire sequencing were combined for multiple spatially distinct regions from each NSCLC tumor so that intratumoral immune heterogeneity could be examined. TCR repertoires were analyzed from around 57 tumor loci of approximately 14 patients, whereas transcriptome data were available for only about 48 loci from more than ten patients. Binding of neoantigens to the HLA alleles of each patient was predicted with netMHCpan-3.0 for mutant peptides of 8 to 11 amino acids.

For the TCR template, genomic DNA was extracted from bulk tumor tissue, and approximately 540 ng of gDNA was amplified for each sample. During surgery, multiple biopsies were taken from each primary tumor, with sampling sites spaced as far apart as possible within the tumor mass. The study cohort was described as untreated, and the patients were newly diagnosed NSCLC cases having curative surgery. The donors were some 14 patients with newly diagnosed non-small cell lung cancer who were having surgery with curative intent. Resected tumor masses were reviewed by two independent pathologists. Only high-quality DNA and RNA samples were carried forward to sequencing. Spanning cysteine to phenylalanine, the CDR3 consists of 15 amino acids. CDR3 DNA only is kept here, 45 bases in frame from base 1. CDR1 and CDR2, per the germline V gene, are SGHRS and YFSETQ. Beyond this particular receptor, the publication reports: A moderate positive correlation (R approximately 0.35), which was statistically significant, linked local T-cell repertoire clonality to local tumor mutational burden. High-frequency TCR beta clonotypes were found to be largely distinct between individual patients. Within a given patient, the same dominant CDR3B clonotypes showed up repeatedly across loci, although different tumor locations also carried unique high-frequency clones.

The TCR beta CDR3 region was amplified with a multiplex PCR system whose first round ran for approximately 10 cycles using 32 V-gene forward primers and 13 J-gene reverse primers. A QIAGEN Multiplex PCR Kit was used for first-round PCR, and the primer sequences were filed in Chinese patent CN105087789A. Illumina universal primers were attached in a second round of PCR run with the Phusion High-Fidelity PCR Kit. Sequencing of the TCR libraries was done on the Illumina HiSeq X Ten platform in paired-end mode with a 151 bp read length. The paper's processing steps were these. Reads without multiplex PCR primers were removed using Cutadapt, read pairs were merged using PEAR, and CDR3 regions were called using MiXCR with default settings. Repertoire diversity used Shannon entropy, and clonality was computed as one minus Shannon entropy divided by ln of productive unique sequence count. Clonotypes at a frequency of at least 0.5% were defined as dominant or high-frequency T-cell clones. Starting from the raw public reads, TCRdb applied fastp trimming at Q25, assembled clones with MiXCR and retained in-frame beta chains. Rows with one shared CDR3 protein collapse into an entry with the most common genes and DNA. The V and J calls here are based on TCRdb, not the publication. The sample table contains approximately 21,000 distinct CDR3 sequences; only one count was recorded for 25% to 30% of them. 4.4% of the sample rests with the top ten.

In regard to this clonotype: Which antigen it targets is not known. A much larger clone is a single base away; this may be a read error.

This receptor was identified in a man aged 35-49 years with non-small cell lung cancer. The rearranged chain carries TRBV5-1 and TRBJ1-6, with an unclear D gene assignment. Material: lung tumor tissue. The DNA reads TGCGCCAGCGGCTTGGTCAGCTCCTATAATTCACCCCTCCACTTT. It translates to CASGLVSSYNSPLHF.